This TCR beta chain is drawn from a study of cytomegalovirus exposure and HLA in healthy donors. The CDR3 length is 14 residues. V lost 0 bases and J 4 bases, leaving 9 bases between the germline ends. The germline CDR1 and CDR2 sequences are SGHAT and FQNNGV. PCR primers comprised 60 Vbeta and 13 Jbeta primers. Profiled with immunoSEQ multiplex PCR; TCRdb holds only in-frame clones, not every one. The sample yields some 100,000 clones, over 65% seen once. Source material: PBMCs. The chain carries TRBV11-2 and TRBJ1-2; D might be TRBD1 (6 bases). This TCR was recovered from a woman aged 40 to 49 in good health and CMV-seropositive. The CDR3 nucleotides are TGTGCCAGCAGCTTAGAGCAACAGGGCTATGGCTACACCTTC. Translating gives CASSLEQQGYGYTF.